This T cell receptor (beta chain) appears in the sequencing data of a study of T cell repertoires in aging, cancer and after chemotherapy. Background on the study: Chronic lymphocytic leukemia patients on fludarabine- or bendamustine-based regimens gave paired samples before and after chemotherapy. Notes on the study in general: Median generation probability rose over the chemotherapy interval in each cancer cohort, suggesting rebound thymic output. Age-matched healthy donors had significantly more diverse, less clonal blood TCR repertoires than untreated cancer patients.

Remarks on this clonotype: The antigen is not known.

The CDR3 has 15 residues. J gave up 4 bases and V 5 bases, and 8 bases lay outside the gene matches. CDR1 MNHNY and CDR2 SVGAGI come from the germline V gene (reference sequence). Multiplex touch-down PCR with TRB-A/B primers amplified rearranged V-D-J TRB sequences. TCRdb re-called the multiplex PCR reads through MiXCR, storing one row per CDR3 protein. The sample has 5,500 to 7,000 distinct CDR3 sequences, around 30% seen once. The template was genomic DNA from peripheral blood, not RNA. This TCR was sampled from a human donor with a blood cancer. The sequenced sample was blood. The chain combines TRBV6-6 with TRBJ2-5, with TRBD1 identical over 9 bases. The CDR3 reads CASSDWTGVGETQYF. DNA for the CDR3: TGTGCCAGCAGTGATTGGACAGGGGTGGGAGAGACCCAGTACTTC.